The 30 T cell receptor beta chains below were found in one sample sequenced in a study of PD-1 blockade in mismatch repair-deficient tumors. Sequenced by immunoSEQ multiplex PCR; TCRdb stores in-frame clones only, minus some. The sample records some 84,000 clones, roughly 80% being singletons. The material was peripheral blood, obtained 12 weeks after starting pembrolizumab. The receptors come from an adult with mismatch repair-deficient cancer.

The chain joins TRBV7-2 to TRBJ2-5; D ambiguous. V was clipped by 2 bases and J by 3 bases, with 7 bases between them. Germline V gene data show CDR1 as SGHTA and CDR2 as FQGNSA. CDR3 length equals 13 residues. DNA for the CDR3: TGTGCCAGCAGCTTAACGAGAGAAGAGACCCAGTACTTC. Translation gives CASSLTREETQYF.

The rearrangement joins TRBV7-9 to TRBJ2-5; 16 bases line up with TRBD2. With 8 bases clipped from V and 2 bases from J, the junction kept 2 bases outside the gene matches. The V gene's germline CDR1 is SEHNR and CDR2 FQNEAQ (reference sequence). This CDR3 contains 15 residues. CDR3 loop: CASWGLAGGQETQYF. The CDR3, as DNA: TGTGCCAGCTGGGGACTAGCGGGAGGGCAAGAGACCCAGTACTTC.

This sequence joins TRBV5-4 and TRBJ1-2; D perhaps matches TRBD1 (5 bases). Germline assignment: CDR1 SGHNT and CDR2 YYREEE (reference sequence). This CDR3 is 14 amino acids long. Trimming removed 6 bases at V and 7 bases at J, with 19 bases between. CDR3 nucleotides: TGTGCCAGCATCACCTCAGGGTTGCGTTCTGGCTACACCTTC. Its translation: CASITSGLRSGYTF.

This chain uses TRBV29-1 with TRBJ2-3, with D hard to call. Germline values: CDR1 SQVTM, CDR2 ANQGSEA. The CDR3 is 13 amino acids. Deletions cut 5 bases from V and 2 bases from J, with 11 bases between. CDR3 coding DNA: TGCAGCGTTTTTGGTAGTTTCACAGATACGCAGTATTTT. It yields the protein CSVFGSFTDTQYF.

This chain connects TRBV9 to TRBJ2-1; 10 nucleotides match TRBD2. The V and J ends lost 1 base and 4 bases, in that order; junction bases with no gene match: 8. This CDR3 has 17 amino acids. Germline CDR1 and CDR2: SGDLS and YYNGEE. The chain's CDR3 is CASSVFGAGGTYNEQFF. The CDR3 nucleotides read TGTGCCAGCAGCGTATTCGGAGCGGGAGGGACTTACAATGAGCAGTTCTTC.

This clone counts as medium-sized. The CDR3 protein is CASSQFDRHGYTF. CDR3 in DNA: TGTGCCAGCAGCCAGTTTGACAGGCACGGCTACACCTTC. The chain has TRBV14 and TRBJ1-2; D is possibly TRBD1 (6 bases). Germline V CDR1 and CDR2: SGHDN, FVKESK. This CDR3 has 13 amino acids. V was cut by 3 bases and J by 8 bases, with 13 bases left in between.

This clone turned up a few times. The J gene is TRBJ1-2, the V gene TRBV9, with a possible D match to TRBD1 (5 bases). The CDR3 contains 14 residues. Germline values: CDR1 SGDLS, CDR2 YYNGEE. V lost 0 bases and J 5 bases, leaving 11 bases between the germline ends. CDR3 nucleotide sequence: TGTGCCAGCAGCGTAGACCCAGGGAATTATGGCTACACCTTC. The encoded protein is CASSVDPGNYGYTF.

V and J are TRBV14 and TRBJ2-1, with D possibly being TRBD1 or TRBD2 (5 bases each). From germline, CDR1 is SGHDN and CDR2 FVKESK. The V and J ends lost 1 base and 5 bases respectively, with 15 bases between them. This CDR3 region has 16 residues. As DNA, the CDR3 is TGTGCCAGCAGCCAAGTTGGGGGTGGTAAAGACAATGAGCAGTTCTTC. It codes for CASSQVGGGKDNEQFF.

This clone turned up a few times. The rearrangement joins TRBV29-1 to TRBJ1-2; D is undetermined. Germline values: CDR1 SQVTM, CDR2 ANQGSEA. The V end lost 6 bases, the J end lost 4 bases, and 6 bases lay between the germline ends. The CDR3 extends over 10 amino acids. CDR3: CSVKGYGYTF. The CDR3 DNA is TGCAGCGTAAAGGGCTATGGCTACACCTTC.

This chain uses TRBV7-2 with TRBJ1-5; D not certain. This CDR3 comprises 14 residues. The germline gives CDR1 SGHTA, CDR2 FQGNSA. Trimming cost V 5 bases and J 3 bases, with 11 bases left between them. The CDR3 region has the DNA TGTGCCAGCAGCCCCGACGGAAACAATCAGCCCCAGCATTTT. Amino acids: CASSPDGNNQPQHF.

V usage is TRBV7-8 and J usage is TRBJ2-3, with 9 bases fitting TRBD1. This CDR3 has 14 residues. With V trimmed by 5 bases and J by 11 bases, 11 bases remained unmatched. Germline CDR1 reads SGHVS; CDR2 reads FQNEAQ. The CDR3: CASSAHRGPMGQYF. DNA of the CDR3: TGTGCCAGCAGCGCCCACAGGGGGCCCATGGGGCAGTATTTT.

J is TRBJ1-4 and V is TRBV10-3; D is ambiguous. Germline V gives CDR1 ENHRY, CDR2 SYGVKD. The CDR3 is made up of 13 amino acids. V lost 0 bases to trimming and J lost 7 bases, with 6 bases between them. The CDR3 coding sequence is TGTGCCATCAGTGAGTCAGCGGCTGAAAAACTGTTTTTT. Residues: CAISESAAEKLFF.

For the CDR3, the DNA is TGTGCCAGCAGCTTAGCGTTTGATGGTGAGCAGTTCTTC. Translation gives CASSLAFDGEQFF. The V call is TRBV7-8, the J call TRBJ2-1; D is uncertain. V lost 0 bases to trimming and J lost 9 bases, with 9 bases between them. Germline assignment: CDR1 SGHVS and CDR2 FQNEAQ. The CDR3 runs to 13 residues.

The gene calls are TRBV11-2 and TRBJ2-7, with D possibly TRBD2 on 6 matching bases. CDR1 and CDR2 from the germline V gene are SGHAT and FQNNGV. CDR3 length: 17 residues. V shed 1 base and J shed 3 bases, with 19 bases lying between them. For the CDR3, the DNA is TGTGCCAGCAGCTTAGCCCGTCGGGGTAGCGGACACTACGAGCAGTACTTC. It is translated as CASSLARRGSGHYEQYF.

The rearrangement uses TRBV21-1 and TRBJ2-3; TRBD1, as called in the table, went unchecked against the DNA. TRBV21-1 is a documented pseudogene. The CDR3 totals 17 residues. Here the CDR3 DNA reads TGTGCCAGCAGCCCATTTGGGGACAATACTAGCACAGATACGCAGTATTTT. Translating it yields CASSPFGDNTSTDTQYF.

The CDR3 DNA reads TGTGCCAGCGGCCAACCAGGACTAGGCCTCTACAATGAGCAGTTCTTC. Its translation: CASGQPGLGLYNEQFF. This sequence joins TRBV7-3 and TRBJ2-1; 7 positions match TRBD2. Germline assignment: CDR1 SGHTA and CDR2 FQGTGA. J was trimmed by 3 bases and V by 8 bases; bases with no gene match: 13. The length of the CDR3 is 16 residues.

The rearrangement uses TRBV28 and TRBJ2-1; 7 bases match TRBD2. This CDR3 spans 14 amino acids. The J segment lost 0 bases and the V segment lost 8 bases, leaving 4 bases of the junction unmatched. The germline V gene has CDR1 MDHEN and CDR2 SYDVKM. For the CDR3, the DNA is TGTGCCAGCGGACTAGGTAGCTCCTACAATGAGCAGTTCTTC. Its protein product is CASGLGSSYNEQFF.

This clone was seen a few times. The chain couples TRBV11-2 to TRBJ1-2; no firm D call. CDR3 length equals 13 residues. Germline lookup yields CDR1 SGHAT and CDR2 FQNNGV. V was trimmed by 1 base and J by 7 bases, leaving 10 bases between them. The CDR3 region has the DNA TGTGCCAGCAGCTTAGCCTCCGGAGCTGGCTACACCTTC. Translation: CASSLASGAGYTF.

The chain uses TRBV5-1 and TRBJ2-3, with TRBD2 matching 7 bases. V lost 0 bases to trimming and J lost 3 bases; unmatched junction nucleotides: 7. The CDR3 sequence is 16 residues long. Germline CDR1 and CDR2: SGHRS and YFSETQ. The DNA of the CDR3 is TGCGCCAGCAGCTTGGCCGCGGGAGTAGAGACAGATACGCAGTATTTT. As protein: CASSLAAGVETDTQYF.

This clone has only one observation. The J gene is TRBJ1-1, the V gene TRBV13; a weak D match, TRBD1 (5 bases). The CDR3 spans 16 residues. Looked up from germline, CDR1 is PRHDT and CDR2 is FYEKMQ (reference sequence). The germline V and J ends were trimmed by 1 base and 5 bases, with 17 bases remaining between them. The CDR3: CASSLDTGQVGTEAFF. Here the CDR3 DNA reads TGTGCCAGCAGCTTAGATACAGGACAAGTTGGTACTGAAGCTTTCTTT.

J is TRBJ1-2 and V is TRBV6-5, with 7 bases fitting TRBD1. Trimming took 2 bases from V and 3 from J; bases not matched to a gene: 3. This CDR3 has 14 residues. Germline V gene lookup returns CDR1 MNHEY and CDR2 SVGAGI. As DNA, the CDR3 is TGTGCCAGCAGTTACAGGGGGCGCGACTATGGCTACACCTTC. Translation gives CASSYRGRDYGYTF.

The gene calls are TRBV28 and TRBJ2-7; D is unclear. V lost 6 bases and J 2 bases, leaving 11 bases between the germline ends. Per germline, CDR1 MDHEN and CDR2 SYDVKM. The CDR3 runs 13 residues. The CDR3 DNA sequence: TGTGCCAGCAGAGGAGACTCAACCTACGAGCAGTACTTC. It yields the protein CASRGDSTYEQYF.

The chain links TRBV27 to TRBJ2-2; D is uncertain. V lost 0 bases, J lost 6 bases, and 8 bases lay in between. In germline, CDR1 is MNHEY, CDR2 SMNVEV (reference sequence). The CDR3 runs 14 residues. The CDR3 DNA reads TGTGCCAGCAGTTTATCGGGTTTGTCCGGGGAGCTGTTTTTT. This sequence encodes CASSLSGLSGELFF.

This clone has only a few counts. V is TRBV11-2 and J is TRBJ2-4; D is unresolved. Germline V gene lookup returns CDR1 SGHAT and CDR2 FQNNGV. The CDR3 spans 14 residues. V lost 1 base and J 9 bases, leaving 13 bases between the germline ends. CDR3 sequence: CASSLGALSLIQYF. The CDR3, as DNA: TGTGCCAGCAGCTTAGGGGCCTTGAGTCTCATTCAGTACTTC.

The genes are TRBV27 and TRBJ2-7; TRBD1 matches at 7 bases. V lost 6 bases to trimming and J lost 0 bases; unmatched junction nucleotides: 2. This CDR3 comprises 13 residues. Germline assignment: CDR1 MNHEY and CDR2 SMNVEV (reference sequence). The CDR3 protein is CASRAGGSYEQYF. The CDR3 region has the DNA TGTGCCAGCAGAGCAGGGGGCTCCTACGAGCAGTACTTC.

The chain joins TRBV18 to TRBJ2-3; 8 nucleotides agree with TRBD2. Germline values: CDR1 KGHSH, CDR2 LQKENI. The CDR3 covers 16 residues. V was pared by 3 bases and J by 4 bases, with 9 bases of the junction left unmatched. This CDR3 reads CASSPTRAGGPDTQYF. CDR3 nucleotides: TGTGCCAGCTCACCCACTCGTGCGGGAGGCCCAGATACGCAGTATTTT.

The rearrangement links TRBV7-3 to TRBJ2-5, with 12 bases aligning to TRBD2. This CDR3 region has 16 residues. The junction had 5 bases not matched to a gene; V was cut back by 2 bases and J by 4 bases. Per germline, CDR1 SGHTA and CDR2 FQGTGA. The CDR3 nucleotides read TGTGCCAGCAGCTTAGGACTAGCGGGAAAAGGAGAGACCCAGTACTTC. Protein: CASSLGLAGKGETQYF.

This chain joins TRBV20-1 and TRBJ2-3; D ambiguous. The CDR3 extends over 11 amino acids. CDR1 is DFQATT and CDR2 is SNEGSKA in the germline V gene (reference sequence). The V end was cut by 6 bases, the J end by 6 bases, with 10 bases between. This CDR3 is CSATLMDTQYF. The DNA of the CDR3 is TGCAGTGCGACGCTCATGGATACGCAGTATTTT.

The CDR3, as DNA: TGTGCCAGCAGCGCTGGGGGGCAAGAGACCCAGTACTTC. Amino acids: CASSAGGQETQYF. V is TRBV9 and J is TRBJ2-5; weak D call: TRBD2 (6 bases). The CDR3 is 13 residues long. CDR1 and CDR2 (germline): SGDLS, YYNGEE. V was pared by 3 bases and J by 2 bases, with 8 bases between.

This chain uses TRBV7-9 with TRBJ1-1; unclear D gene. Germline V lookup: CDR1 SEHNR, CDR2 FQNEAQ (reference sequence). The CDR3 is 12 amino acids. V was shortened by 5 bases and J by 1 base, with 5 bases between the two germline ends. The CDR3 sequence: CASSNRNTEAFF. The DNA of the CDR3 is TGTGCCAGCAGCAATCGGAACACTGAAGCTTTCTTT.